This T cell receptor beta chain was profiled in a study of blood T cell repertoires in COVID-19. This clone was counted between two and nine times. The CDR3 has 15 amino acids. V was clipped by 5 bases and J by 6 bases; unmatched bases: 8. Germline CDR1 is SEHNR and CDR2 is FQNEAQ (reference sequence). TCRdb's table, derived via immunoSEQ multiplex PCR, lists solely in-frame clones and lacks some. The profile shows around 67,000 clones, over 65% of them singletons. The J gene is TRBJ2-7, the V gene TRBV7-9; 12 bases map to TRBD2. This TCR derives from a woman between 65 and 79 years old with acute or convalescent COVID-19. Sample: peripheral blood. This chain's CDR3 is CASSPLELAGGEQYF. CDR3 nucleotide sequence: TGTGCCAGCAGCCCACTGGAACTAGCGGGAGGCGAGCAGTACTTC.